Shown below are 27 T cell receptor beta chains from a single sample sequenced in a study of glioma-infiltrating T cells after dendritic cell vaccination. Produced via immunoSEQ multiplex PCR; TCRdb's table is partial and in-frame only. The repertoire holds about 38,000 clones, approximately 84% seen once, with approximately 7.8% in the top ten. The sequenced sample was blood, obtained before dendritic cell vaccination. These receptors were obtained from a human donor with glioblastoma.

J is TRBJ2-4 and V is TRBV28; 9 bases fit TRBD1. The CDR3 has 16 residues. Germline-derived CDR1 and CDR2 are MDHEN and SYDVKM. V shed 6 bases and J 1 base; nucleotides not matched to a gene: 7. Here the CDR3 DNA reads TGTGCCAGCAGAACTACAGGGGGCGCCGCCAAAAACATTCAGTACTTC. Its translation: CASRTTGGAAKNIQYF.

The chain employs TRBV27 and TRBJ1-6; weak D call: TRBD1 (6 bases). With 5 bases removed from V and 10 bases from J, the gap between germline ends came to 12 bases. The germline V gene has CDR1 MNHEY and CDR2 SMNVEV (reference sequence). The CDR3 is 13 residues long. The CDR3 protein is CASSRGQASPLHF. The CDR3 DNA sequence: TGTGCCAGCAGTAGGGGACAAGCCTCACCCCTCCACTTT.

V gene TRBV9 combines with J gene TRBJ2-1, with TRBD2 matching over 15 bases. This CDR3 has 20 residues. J gave up 4 bases and V 2 bases, and 13 bases lay outside the gene matches. Germline V lookup: CDR1 SGDLS, CDR2 YYNGEE. The CDR3 loop reads CASSVQTGTSGGSIYNEQFF. Written as DNA, the CDR3 is TGTGCCAGCAGCGTTCAGACCGGGACTAGCGGGGGGTCTATTTACAATGAGCAGTTCTTC.

The V gene is TRBV15, the J gene TRBJ2-5; TRBD1 matches 8 bases. Germline V lookup: CDR1 LNHNV, CDR2 YYDKDF (reference sequence). Trimming at V came to 2 bases and at J to 5 bases, leaving 7 bases not matched to a gene. This CDR3 has 15 residues. The chain's CDR3 is CATSRPGQVIETQYF. CDR3 coding DNA: TGTGCCACCAGCAGACCGGGACAGGTCATCGAGACCCAGTACTTC.

This rearrangement joins TRBV7-2 to TRBJ2-7, with D perhaps matching TRBD1 (6 bases). Trimming stripped 5 bases from V and 5 bases from J, with 28 bases between. Germline-derived CDR1 and CDR2 are SGHTA and FQGNSA. CDR3 length equals 18 residues. The CDR3 region has the DNA TGTGCCAGCAGCGACCGTTCCTACGTGGTGGGGGCCCCCAACGAGCAGTACTTC. It encodes CASSDRSYVVGAPNEQYF. Full variable domain (rest looked up from reference TRBV7-2 and TRBJ2-7): GAGVSQSPSNKVTEKGKDVELRCDPISGHTALYWYRQSLGQGLEFLIYFQGNSAPDKSGLPSDRFSAERTGGSVSTLTIQRTQQEDSAVYLCASSDRSYVVGAPNEQYFGPGTRLTVT.

V usage is TRBV5-1 and J usage is TRBJ2-1, with TRBD1 identical over 7 bases. Trimming at V came to 1 base and at J to 5 bases, leaving 6 bases not matched to a gene. Looked up from germline, CDR1 is SGHRS and CDR2 is YFSETQ. This CDR3 has 15 amino acids. This CDR3 is CASSLFQGDNNEQFF. CDR3 nucleotides: TGCGCCAGCAGCTTGTTCCAGGGGGATAACAATGAGCAGTTCTTC.

The chain has TRBV5-8 and TRBJ2-3, with D uncertain. Germline-derived CDR1 and CDR2 are SGHTS and YDEGEE. V lost 0 bases, J lost 0 bases, and 5 bases lay in between. The CDR3 has 14 amino acids. The CDR3, as DNA: TGTGCCAGCAGCTTGGTTCGTAGCACAGATACGCAGTATTTT. It yields the protein CASSLVRSTDTQYF.

The CDR3 DNA is TGTGCCCACTCGGGGGCCTATAATTCACCCCTCCACTTT. Its protein product is CAHSGAYNSPLHF. The chain combines TRBV5-3 with TRBJ1-6, with a tentative D call TRBD1 (5 bases). TRBV5-3 is assigned to the ORF class and has an uncertain function. The germline V and J ends were trimmed by 10 bases and 2 bases, with 10 bases remaining between them. The CDR3 extends over 13 amino acids.

The chain carries TRBV7-2 and TRBJ2-7; TRBD2 might be the D (6 bases). Germline CDR1 SGHTA, CDR2 FQGNSA. Trimming removed 1 base from V and 5 bases from J, with 12 bases in between. The CDR3 length is 14 residues. CDR3 nucleotides: TGTGCCAGCAGCTTAGTAGCGGCCAAGGACGAGCAGTACTTC. It is translated as CASSLVAAKDEQYF.

The chain uses TRBV6-5 and TRBJ1-6; the match to TRBD1 covers 7 bases. Germline V lookup: CDR1 MNHEY, CDR2 SVGAGI. J lost 5 bases, V lost 5 bases, and 3 bases had no gene match. The CDR3 has 14 residues. Here the CDR3 DNA reads TGTGCCAGCAGTGAAGACAGGGATAATTCACCCCTCCACTTT. Its protein product is CASSEDRDNSPLHF.

J is TRBJ2-5 and V is TRBV7-3, with 7 bases lining up with TRBD1. Trimming cost V 6 bases and J 1 base; bases outside gene matches: 5. In germline, CDR1 is SGHTA, CDR2 FQGTGA. The CDR3 sequence is 14 residues long. The CDR3: CASSPTGAQETQYF. The CDR3 nucleotides read TGTGCCAGCAGTCCAACAGGGGCCCAAGAGACCCAGTACTTC.

This chain joins TRBV4-1 and TRBJ2-1; possibly TRBD2 for D (6 bases). The CDR3 covers 15 residues. Germline V gene data show CDR1 as MGHRA and CDR2 as YSYEKL. Trimming took 4 bases from V and 3 from J, leaving 13 bases between them. The CDR3, as DNA: TGCGCCAGCAGCCGCGGGGCGGTTAACTACAATGAGCAGTTCTTC. Translation: CASSRGAVNYNEQFF.

This sequence joins TRBV30 and TRBJ1-1; the D is unclear. The CDR3 runs 14 residues. Germline V gene lookup returns CDR1 GTSNPN and CDR2 SVGIG (reference sequence). Trimming removed 5 bases at V and 1 base at J, with 14 bases between. The CDR3 DNA sequence: TGTGCCTGGTGGAGGGAGAAGGCGAACACTGAAGCTTTCTTT. Its protein product is CAWWREKANTEAFF.

The chain is built from TRBV11-1 and TRBJ1-1, with 10 bases that match TRBD1. V shed 5 bases, J shed 4 bases, and the junction held 7 bases outside the gene matches. Germline V gives CDR1 SGHAT, CDR2 FQDESV (reference sequence). CDR3 size: 15 residues. Here the CDR3 reads CASSLGQGMSTEAFF. In DNA, the CDR3 is TGTGCCAGCAGCCTGGGACAGGGGATGAGCACTGAAGCTTTCTTT.

This clone was detected only once. This chain connects TRBV19 to TRBJ1-2, with 7 bases that match TRBD1. The V gene's germline CDR1 is LNHDA and CDR2 SQIVND (reference sequence). J lost 6 bases, V lost 9 bases, and 13 bases had no gene match. There are 14 residues in the CDR3. CDR3 amino acids: CASTRQGTRDGYTF. CDR3 DNA sequence: TGTGCCAGCACTCGACAGGGCACAAGGGATGGCTACACCTTC. The complete variable domain, with remaining parts taken from reference TRBV19 and TRBJ1-2, reads DGGITQSPKYLFRKEGQNVTLSCEQNLNHDAMYWYRQDPGQGLRLIYYSQIVNDFQKGDIAEGYSVSREKKESFPLTVTSAQKNPTAFYLCASTRQGTRDGYTFGSGTRLTVV.

The chain links TRBV10-3 to TRBJ1-1; TRBD1 might be the D (5 bases). The CDR3 has 15 amino acids. Germline CDR1 ENHRY, CDR2 SYGVKD. V was cut by 0 bases and J by 7 bases, with 15 bases left in between. The CDR3 spells CAISESIGGSGEAFF. Here the CDR3 DNA reads TGTGCCATCAGTGAGTCTATCGGGGGTAGTGGTGAAGCTTTCTTT.

This rearrangement joins TRBV5-1 to TRBJ2-5, with a weak D call TRBD1 (5 bases). Per germline, CDR1 SGHRS and CDR2 YFSETQ. This CDR3 is built from 16 residues. Trimming stripped 2 bases from V and 0 bases from J, with 14 bases between. CDR3 loop: CASSLGTGRYQETQYF. DNA for the CDR3: TGCGCCAGCAGCTTAGGTACAGGCAGATACCAAGAGACCCAGTACTTC.

V is TRBV29-1 and J is TRBJ2-3; 8 bases match TRBD1. J was trimmed by 5 bases and V by 4 bases; bases with no gene match: 5. CDR1 is SQVTM, CDR2 ANQGSEA, per germline. The length of the CDR3 is 13 residues. In nucleotides, the CDR3 is TGCAGCGTTGCCAGGGGGCTGTTAGATACGCAGTATTTT. Amino acids: CSVARGLLDTQYF.

This chain links TRBV15 with TRBJ1-4; D possibly corresponds to TRBD1 (6 bases). V was clipped by 6 bases and J by 0 bases, with 14 bases between them. There are 16 residues in the CDR3. Germline CDR1 LNHNV, CDR2 YYDKDF (reference sequence). CDR3 sequence (DNA): TGTGCCACCAGTCCGACAGGACTTGCAACTAATGAAAAACTGTTTTTT. Protein: CATSPTGLATNEKLFF.

This clone was detected once. The gene calls are TRBV9 and TRBJ2-7; 11 nucleotides line up with TRBD2. Germline loops: CDR1 SGDLS, CDR2 YYNGEE. This CDR3 comprises 15 residues. V dropped 0 bases and J dropped 7; count of bases not matched to a gene: 6. The CDR3 here is CASSVDGTSGEEQYF. In nucleotides, the CDR3 is TGTGCCAGCAGCGTAGATGGGACTAGCGGTGAAGAGCAGTACTTC.

The V call is TRBV11-2, the J call TRBJ1-2; D gene unclear. V dropped 1 base and J dropped 0 bases, with 9 bases sitting between them. The CDR3 sequence is 15 residues long. Looked up from germline, CDR1 is SGHAT and CDR2 is FQNNGV. DNA for the CDR3: TGTGCCAGCAGCTTAGGGCAGGCTACTAACTATGGCTACACCTTC. Amino acid sequence: CASSLGQATNYGYTF.

V usage is TRBV11-2 and J usage is TRBJ2-7; 9 bases align to TRBD2. The CDR3 sequence is 15 residues long. CDR1 is SGHAT, CDR2 FQNNGV, per germline. The ends lost 2 bases at V and 2 bases at J; junction bases unmatched: 4. As DNA, the CDR3 is TGTGCCAGCAGCTTAAGGCGGGGGGGGACCTACGAGCAGTACTTC. This translates into CASSLRRGGTYEQYF.

The rearrangement joins TRBV6-1 to TRBJ1-4; TRBD1 is a possible D gene (6 bases). The CDR3 extends over 15 amino acids. Trimming took 8 bases from V and 0 from J, leaving 13 bases between them. Per the germline V gene, CDR1 is MNHNS and CDR2 is SASEGT. CDR3 amino acids: CASDRTGTTNEKLFF. CDR3 in DNA: TGTGCCAGCGATAGAACAGGGACAACTAATGAAAAACTGTTTTTT.

This clone was detected only a few times. The chain carries TRBV11-3 and TRBJ2-5, with D perhaps matching TRBD1 (6 bases). Germline CDR1 and CDR2: SGHNT and YENEEA. The ends were cut back, 5 bases at V and 3 bases at J, with 13 bases in the middle. CDR3 length: 14 residues. The CDR3 protein is CASSPRRGKETQYF. DNA for the CDR3: TGTGCCAGCAGCCCTCGTAGGGGGAAAGAGACCCAGTACTTC.

J is TRBJ2-7 and V is TRBV29-1; tentative D call: TRBD1 (5 bases). The ends were cut back, 7 bases at V and 2 bases at J, with 15 bases in the middle. In germline, CDR1 is SQVTM, CDR2 ANQGSEA. The CDR3 totals 13 residues. CDR3 bases: TGCAGCGCTACGACAGTCCCCCCCTACGAGCAGTACTTC. Its protein product is CSATTVPPYEQYF.

In this sample, this clone turned up a few times. The chain is built from TRBV5-8 and TRBJ2-1; D is possibly TRBD2 (5 bases). CDR1 and CDR2 (germline): SGHTS, YDEGEE. V lost 3 bases to trimming and J lost 9 bases, with 13 bases between them. CDR3 length equals 13 residues. CDR3 protein: CASSYLANGEQFF. The CDR3 bases are TGTGCCAGCAGCTACTTAGCGAATGGTGAGCAGTTCTTC.

The rearrangement uses TRBV19 and TRBJ2-5; no definite D call. Trimming took 4 bases from V and 5 from J, leaving 8 bases between them. The CDR3 has 12 residues. Germline CDR1 reads LNHDA; CDR2 reads SQIVND (reference sequence). The CDR3 sequence: CASSTLGETQYF. As DNA, the CDR3 is TGTGCCAGTAGTACACTCGGGGAGACCCAGTACTTC.